This T cell receptor beta chain was recovered during a study of cytomegalovirus exposure and HLA in healthy donors. About this clone itself: Its antigen is not identified.

General study findings and limits: When the data were analyzed later, several of the most significant clusters appeared to be linked to common viral pathogens.

Germline CDR1 GTSNPN, CDR2 SVGIG (reference sequence). V dropped 5 bases and J dropped 1 base, with 14 bases sitting between them. The CDR3 totals 14 residues. Vbeta (60) and Jbeta (13) primers were used in the PCR. Here immunoSEQ multiplex PCR was the method, and the copy in TCRdb shows in-frame clones only, minus some. This sample's table reports around 140,000 clones. The V call is TRBV30, the J call TRBJ1-1; D perhaps matches TRBD1 (5 bases). The origin of this receptor is a woman between 50 and 59 years old in good health and CMV-seronegative. The sequencing sample was made of PBMCs. This CDR3 is CAWGAGPKNTEAFF. Here the CDR3 DNA reads TGTGCCTGGGGCGCAGGGCCCAAGAACACTGAAGCTTTCTTT.